These T cell receptor beta chains were read from a single sample in a study of cytomegalovirus exposure and HLA in healthy donors. TCRdb's table, derived via immunoSEQ multiplex PCR, lists solely in-frame clones and lacks some. Of about 90,000 clones in the sample, roughly four fifths were seen once. Specimen: PBMCs. The receptors here all came from a man aged 25-45 years in good health and CMV-seronegative. The CDR3 runs from the conserved cysteine through the conserved F or W. D genes are given only for firm matches. Clone sizes are given selectively: once, few, many, or a class where the clone is expanded.

J	size	V	D	DNA	CDR3
TRBJ1-1	-	TRBV14	-	TGTGCCAGCAGCCCCATGGGAGGAGAGCGCCCGTTGGCTGAAGCTTTCTTT	CASSPMGGERPLAEAFF
TRBJ2-7	-	TRBV5-1	-	TGCGCCAGCAGCGGCAGCAGGGGTACGATCCTCTACGAGCAGTACTTC	CASSGSRGTILYEQYF
TRBJ2-1	-	TRBV7-2	TRBD1	TGTGCCAGCAGCTTAGGTACTTTCGGGACAGGGGCATTTGAGCAGTTCTTC	CASSLGTFGTGAFEQFF
TRBJ2-1	-	TRBV2	-	TGTGCCAGCAGTGAAGTAGGACTCCCAACGAACTACAATGAGCAGTTCTTC	CASSEVGLPTNYNEQFF
TRBJ2-7	few	TRBV4-3	TRBD1	TGCGCCAGCAGCCAGATACTCGGGACAGCCACCTACGAGCAGTACTTC	CASSQILGTATYEQYF
TRBJ2-1	-	TRBV7-9	-	TGTGCCAGCAGCTTGATGGTAGATGAGCAGTTCTTC	CASSLMVDEQFF
TRBJ1-6	-	TRBV4-1	-	TGCGCCAGCAGCCAGAATTTAAGGGGCACTTGGAATTCACCCCTCCACTTT	CASSQNLRGTWNSPLHF
TRBJ1-1	-	TRBV19	TRBD1	TGTGCCAGTAGCCGGGCTACAGGGGATATCCCTGAAGCTTTCTTT	CASSRATGDIPEAFF
TRBJ2-3	-	TRBV27	TRBD2	TGTGCCAGCACCGCCATAGCGGGAGGGCCGATAGATACGCAGTATTTT	CASTAIAGGPIDTQYF
TRBJ1-1	-	TRBV4-2	-	TGTGCCAGCAGCCAAGAAGGAACAGGCCCGAACACTGAAGCTTTCTTT	CASSQEGTGPNTEAFF
TRBJ1-1	-	TRBV6-1	-	TGTGCCAGCAGGTCCACAGATAGGGGGACTGAAGCTTTCTTT	CASRSTDRGTEAFF
TRBJ1-5	-	TRBV6-6	-	TGTGCCAGCCTATTGCGCGCAGGGACTAATCAGCCCCAGCATTTT	CASLLRAGTNQPQHF
TRBJ1-2	few	TRBV9	TRBD1	TGTGCCAGCAGCGTCGGGACAGGGAACTATGGCTACACCTTC	CASSVGTGNYGYTF
TRBJ1-5	few	TRBV6-1	TRBD1	TGTGCCAGCAAACAGGACAGGGACAATCAGCCCCAGCATTTT	CASKQDRDNQPQHF
TRBJ1-5	-	TRBV5-4	-	TGTGCCAGCAGCTTGGGCAGGGATAGCAATCAGCCCCAGCATTTT	CASSLGRDSNQPQHF
TRBJ1-4	-	TRBV19	TRBD1	TGTGCCAGTAGTGCCTGGGACAGGAGAGAAAAACTGTTTTTT	CASSAWDRREKLFF
TRBJ2-1	-	TRBV19	TRBD1	TGTGCCAGTAGTATTACGGGGACAGACTACAATGAGCAGTTCTTC	CASSITGTDYNEQFF
TRBJ2-7	-	TRBV7-2	TRBD1	TGTGCCAGCAACCCTAGACAGGGAAACTACGAGCAGTACTTC	CASNPRQGNYEQYF
TRBJ2-7	-	TRBV6-6	-	TGTGCCAGCAGGACCGCAACTGAGGGTAACTACGAGCAGTACTTC	CASRTATEGNYEQYF
TRBJ2-1	once	TRBV9	TRBD2	TGTGCCAGCAGCGTCGGACTAGCGGAGGACAATGAGCAGTTCTTC	CASSVGLAEDNEQFF
TRBJ1-1	-	TRBV29-1	-	TGCAGCGTCCAGGGCCAGACTGAAGCTTTCTTT	CSVQGQTEAFF
TRBJ2-1	-	TRBV18	TRBD2	TGTGCCAGCTCTCTCCTCCTTAGCGGGTCATACAATGAGCAGTTCTTC	CASSLLLSGSYNEQFF
TRBJ2-5	-	TRBV2	-	TGTGCCAGCAGTGAAGGAGCGGGCGTCCAAGAGACCCAGTACTTC	CASSEGAGVQETQYF
TRBJ2-7	-	TRBV2	-	TGTGCCAGCAGTGGGGCCTACGAGCAGTACTTC	CASSGAYEQYF
TRBJ1-6	-	TRBV6-5	-	TGTGCCAGCAGTTACTCAGGAGGGGATAATTCACCCCTCCACTTT	CASSYSGGDNSPLHF
TRBJ1-3	-	TRBV9	-	TGTGCCAGCAGGGGCCCTGGAAACACCATATATTTT	CASRGPGNTIYF
TRBJ1-1	once	TRBV6-5	-	TGTGCCAGCAGCCACAGGGAGAACACTGAAGCTTTCTTT	CASSHRENTEAFF
TRBJ2-1	-	TRBV11-3	TRBD1	TGTGCCAGCAGCTTAGATCGTTTAAGAGTCGGACAGGGGGAGCAGTTCTTC	CASSLDRLRVGQGEQFF